This T cell receptor beta chain was identified in a study of T cells after yellow fever vaccination. Study summary: Preparation of the low-cell-number fractions used SMART-Seq v4 Ultra Low Input. General observations from the study: Repertoires obtained by FACS sorting could include abundant clonotypes that entered as contaminants from the bulk population.

TCRdb analysed the 5' RACE reads with MiXCR anew, one entry per CDR3 protein. This table has about 330,000 distinct CDR3 sequences, over 3.5% appearing once. This clonotype was counted between two and nine times. What it binds is not known. Sequencing was performed on PBMCs, taken 5 days after the yellow fever booster vaccination. This TCR derives from a man aged 18-30 years who received the YFV17D yellow fever vaccine.

CDR3 region: CASSQDGGGGAWNTEAFF. The DNA for the CDR3 is TGCGCCAGCAGCCAAGATGGGGGAGGGGGCGCTTGGAACACTGAAGCTTTCTTT. This chain joins TRBV4-1 and TRBJ1-1; 7 bases agree with TRBD1. This CDR3 contains 18 residues. J was trimmed by 1 base and V by 0 bases; bases with no gene match: 11. Germline lookup yields CDR1 MGHRA and CDR2 YSYEKL.